This TCR beta chain was recorded in a study of CD8+CD57+ T cells in acquired aplastic anemia (dated by TCRdb to the late 2010s). Study-wide context: A mean of about 3 ug of DNA, ranging from about 0.2 to 27.4 ug, was extracted from sorted CD4+ and CD8+ cells. A CD8+CD57+ expansion meant a frequency higher than the mean frequency seen in healthy subjects. Here is what the overall study found, with its caveats: Roughly 30 CD8+ CDR3 sequences were found to be shared between patients and controls, but these sequences appeared to be highly expressed in patients and within the immunodominant clones of the patients. No significant difference in CD8+ Simpson's diversity was found between patients and healthy controls (P=0.060).

In its sample, this clonotype was seen once. Its target antigen remains unknown. Base qualities are not provided; no much larger clone lies one nucleotide away. Resting on one read, the evidence is weak. Looking up the germline V gene yields CDR1 SGHTA and CDR2 FQGNSA. The CDR3 starts with the cysteine, ends with the phenylalanine, and has 15 residues. The read is trimmed to its CDR3 DNA, 45 bases read in frame from base 1. A distance of 21 bases separates the germline ends of V and J, which lose 4 bases and 8 bases respectively. Profiling of TCR beta VDJ combinations and CDR3 sequences used genomic DNA as the template. An Illumina HiSeq 2000 was the platform used for TCR repertoire sequencing. The source study handled its data this way. Repertoire assessment relied on Simpson's diversity index, CDR3 size and DJ length profiles, and TRBV/TRBJ rearrangement plots. The most abundant DNA sequence in the deep sequencing data was defined as the immunodominant clone. CDR3 amino acid sequences were checked for sharing between subjects and were compared against published repertoires and the VDJdb database. TCRdb trimmed public reads at Q25 via fastp, called clones via MiXCR and kept in-frame beta chains. All rows with the same CDR3 protein become a single entry with the most common DNA and genes. The V and J calls shown here were made by TCRdb, not taken from the authors' results. The table for this sample lists 270,000 or so distinct CDR3 sequences; approximately 80% of them were counted only once. The top ten constitute 40% to 55% of the sample.

Expansion of CD8+CD57+ cells had been shown by flow cytometry in the patients chosen for sequencing. Every patient had a diagnosis of severe acquired aplastic anemia based on International Study of Aplastic Anemia and Agranulocytosis and Camitta criteria. No therapy had been received by the patients at the time of blood sampling. TCR repertoires of sorted CD4+ and CD8+ blood T cells from severe aplastic anemia patients and healthy subjects were deep-sequenced in the study. Patients were enrolled in the USA under clinicaltrials.gov protocols 00001620, 01623167, 00001397, 00071045, 00081523 and 00961064. Ficoll-Paque density gradient centrifugation was used to isolate peripheral blood mononuclear cells. Before DNA extraction, CD4+ and CD8+ T cells were sorted with FACS or magnetic beads.

This chain joins TRBV7-2 to TRBJ2-7; the D segment could be TRBD1, given 6 matching bases. The receptor comes from a human donor with aplastic anemia. Sequencing was done on a sample of sorted CD4+, CD8+, or CD8+CD57+ T cells (not recorded which) from PBMCs. CDR3 loop: CASSYSRQAHYQQYF. The sequenced DNA: TGTGCCAGCAGCTATTCGCGACAGGCACATTACCAGCAGTACTTC.